The sequence of this T cell receptor beta chain was determined in a study of T cell responses to AZD1222 COVID-19 vaccine. Data came from immunoSEQ multiplex PCR; TCRdb stores just in-frame clones and leaves some out. This table holds about 270,000 clones, approximately 94% found once. This CDR3 has 16 residues. V was clipped by 0 bases and J by 5 bases; unmatched bases: 9. Germline assignment: CDR1 SGHRS and CDR2 YFSETQ. The sequence derives from an adult who received the AZD1222 COVID-19 vaccine. The input for sequencing was peripheral blood, taken 28 days after the second AZD1222 dose. V and J are TRBV5-1 and TRBJ1-1, with 8 bases lining up with TRBD1. The CDR3 bases are TGCGCCAGCAGCTTGGCCGGACAGGGCCGGGGGACTGAAGCTTTCTTT. Protein sequence: CASSLAGQGRGTEAFF.